This record looks at one T cell receptor (beta chain) sequence and its context. This sample is drawn from a study of blood T cell repertoires in COVID-19. About the study: Whether acute or convalescent, the COVID-19 samples came from the United States, Italy and Spain. The analysed material was cDNA or gDNA that came from T cells, B-cell-depleted T cells, or PBMCs.

The CDR3 spans 12 residues. Germline CDR1 SNHLY, CDR2 FYNNEI. J lost 3 bases, V lost 8 bases, and 4 bases had no gene match. Original data processing: Quantification of nucleated cells was approximated via reference gene primer amplification. The data were produced by immunoSEQ multiplex PCR, yet TCRdb's version contains in-frame clones alone and is incomplete. The V and J calls and clone size come from that table; D and trimming were worked out from the DNA. The sample records 130,000 to 150,000 clones, 88% being singletons. The sequenced material came from peripheral blood. The TCR originated in a human donor in a cohort sampled during active COVID-19. The V and J genes are TRBV2 and TRBJ2-7, with TRBD1 identical over 7 bases. CDR3 nucleotide sequence: TGTGCCAGCTCCCGGGACAGCTACGAGCAGTACTTC. Amino acid sequence: CASSRDSYEQYF.